The 18 T cell receptor beta chains below come from one sample, sequenced in a study of blood T cell repertoires in COVID-19. Clones were read by immunoSEQ multiplex PCR, and TCRdb kept only the in-frame ones, dropping some. The data hold about 290,000 clones, with about nine tenths observed a single time. The sample taken for sequencing was peripheral blood. The receptor set was obtained from a woman in her twenties or thirties with COVID-19, enrolled during active disease.

This rearrangement joins TRBV28 to TRBJ1-1, with 9 bases aligning to TRBD1. The CDR3 consists of 19 residues. From germline, CDR1 is MDHEN and CDR2 SYDVKM. V shed 7 bases and J 1 base; nucleotides not matched to a gene: 19. The CDR3 sequence is CASILSPGDRVFGNTEAFF. CDR3 bases: TGTGCCAGCATCTTGAGTCCGGGGGACAGGGTATTCGGGAACACTGAAGCTTTCTTT.

This chain joins TRBV4-1 and TRBJ2-2; D is possibly TRBD2 (5 bases). The CDR3 covers 14 residues. Germline V CDR1 and CDR2: MGHRA, YSYEKL. V lost 2 bases and J 4 bases, leaving 8 bases between the germline ends. The CDR3 loop is CASSQPRGTGELFF. The DNA for the CDR3 is TGCGCCAGCAGCCAACCCCGGGGCACCGGGGAGCTGTTTTTT.

This chain links TRBV6-5 with TRBJ2-7; D might be TRBD1 (6 bases). V gave up 7 bases and J gave up 4 bases, with 8 bases separating them. The CDR3 sequence is 11 residues long. Germline V gene lookup returns CDR1 MNHEY and CDR2 SVGAGI. This CDR3 reads CASIQGYEQYF. The CDR3, as DNA: TGTGCCAGCATTCAGGGGTACGAGCAGTACTTC.

As DNA, the CDR3 is TGTGCCAGCTCCTTGGGACAGCTTCAGTCCTATGGCTACACCTTC. Residues: CASSLGQLQSYGYTF. V is TRBV18 and J is TRBJ1-2; TRBD1 aligns across 7 bases. The length of the CDR3 is 15 residues. The V gene end was trimmed by 6 bases and the J gene end by 4 bases; junction bases not matched to a gene: 11. Germline lookup yields CDR1 KGHSH and CDR2 LQKENI.

The rearrangement uses TRBV6-1 and TRBJ2-5; D gene uncertain. Germline V gene lookup returns CDR1 MNHNS and CDR2 SASEGT. CDR3 size: 14 residues. The V gene lost 3 bases and the J gene lost 5 bases, with 13 bases spanning the gap. CDR3 nucleotides: TGTGCCAGCAGTGATACCGTAACGAGGGAGACCCAGTACTTC. Translated: CASSDTVTRETQYF.

The rearrangement joins TRBV10-3 to TRBJ1-2, with 8 bases lining up with TRBD1. The V gene end was trimmed by 7 bases and the J gene end by 5 bases; junction bases not matched to a gene: 6. From germline, CDR1 is ENHRY and CDR2 SYGVKD. The CDR3 runs 13 residues. The CDR3 spells CAITQTGAYGYTF. The DNA of the CDR3 is TGTGCCATCACCCAGACAGGGGCATATGGCTACACCTTC.

This clone has a handful of counts. V is TRBV5-4 and J is TRBJ1-6; no reliable D call. The CDR3 loop spans 14 amino acids. V shed 2 bases and J shed 7 bases, with 10 bases lying between them. Germline V gene sequence: CDR1 SGHNT, CDR2 YYREEE (reference sequence). The CDR3 here is CASSFEGGNSPLHF. The DNA of the CDR3 is TGTGCCAGCAGCTTCGAGGGTGGGAATTCACCCCTCCACTTT.

The CDR3 nucleotides are TGTGCCAGCAGCTTAGCCGGGACAGAGGGGACATCGGGAGGCTACACCTTC. Amino acid sequence: CASSLAGTEGTSGGYTF. The chain employs TRBV7-9 and TRBJ1-2, with 7 bases matching TRBD1. In germline, CDR1 is SEHNR, CDR2 FQNEAQ (reference sequence). V shed 0 bases and J 8 bases; nucleotides not matched to a gene: 15. The CDR3 length is 17 residues.

CDR3 sequence (DNA): TGTGCCAGCTCATCATTAGACAGCCAGAACACTGAAGCTTTCTTT. It translates to CASSSLDSQNTEAFF. The V call is TRBV18, the J call TRBJ1-1; a weak D match, TRBD1 (5 bases). The CDR3 has 15 residues. Trimming stripped 5 bases from V and 1 base from J, with 14 bases between. Per germline, CDR1 KGHSH and CDR2 LQKENI.

This chain uses TRBV16 with TRBJ2-7, with D tentatively TRBD1 (6 bases). The CDR3 is 16 residues long. Germline assignment: CDR1 KGHSY and CDR2 FQNENV. V was cut by 4 bases and J by 6 bases, with 22 bases left in between. CDR3 region: CASSLNRALGWFEQYF. CDR3 bases: TGTGCCAGCAGCCTTAACAGGGCCCTAGGCTGGTTCGAGCAGTACTTC.

This sequence joins TRBV5-6 and TRBJ1-1; perhaps TRBD1 as D (5 bases). Germline V lookup: CDR1 SGHDT, CDR2 YYEEEE. V shed 1 base and J shed 1 base, with 14 bases lying between them. The CDR3 runs 16 residues. CDR3 in DNA: TGTGCCAGCAGCTTGTTGGGGGACTTACGGAACACTGAAGCTTTCTTT. It specifies CASSLLGDLRNTEAFF. Combining the CDR3 with reference TRBV5-6 and TRBJ1-1 gives the whole variable domain DAGVTQSPTHLIKTRGQQVTLRCSPKSGHDTVSWYQQALGQGPQFIFQYYEEEERQRGNFPDRFSGHQFPNYSSELNVNALLLGDSALYLCASSLLGDLRNTEAFFGQGTRLTVV.

In this sample, this clone turned up once. This chain joins TRBV2 and TRBJ2-5; weak D call: TRBD2 (6 bases). V lost 3 bases, J lost 2 bases, and 7 bases lay in between. Germline V lookup: CDR1 SNHLY, CDR2 FYNNEI. The CDR3 contains 13 residues. In DNA form, the CDR3 reads TGTGCCAGCAGTGACGCGGGACAAGAGACCCAGTACTTC. It yields the protein CASSDAGQETQYF.

The V and J genes are TRBV18 and TRBJ2-3; D remains unclear. The CDR3 runs to 12 residues. The germline gives CDR1 KGHSH, CDR2 LQKENI. Trimming left V 3 bases short and J 4 bases short, with 5 bases between. This chain's CDR3 is CASSPLADTQYF. CDR3 sequence (DNA): TGTGCCAGCTCACCTCTCGCAGATACGCAGTATTTT.

The chain joins TRBV9 to TRBJ1-2; 8 bases match TRBD1. Germline CDR1 reads SGDLS; CDR2 reads YYNGEE. The CDR3 runs to 19 residues. Trimming removed 0 bases from V and 1 base from J; junction bases left unmatched: 14. DNA for the CDR3: TGTGCCAGCAGCGTAGGCCCCGGGACAGGTAAAGCACATAACTATGGCTACACCTTC. Translation gives CASSVGPGTGKAHNYGYTF.

This chain joins TRBV5-1 and TRBJ2-6, with 12 bases fitting TRBD1. This CDR3 has 18 residues. Germline CDR1 reads SGHRS; CDR2 reads YFSETQ. Trimming cost V 2 bases and J 1 base; bases outside gene matches: 4. CDR3 DNA sequence: TGCGCCAGCAGCTTCCGGGACAGGGGGCTATCTGGGGCCAACGTCCTGACTTTC. Protein product: CASSFRDRGLSGANVLTF.

This chain uses TRBV5-1 with TRBJ1-2; 7 bases agree with TRBD1. Germline CDR1 reads SGHRS; CDR2 reads YFSETQ. The trim removed 4 bases at V and 4 bases at J, leaving 1 base unmatched. The CDR3 spans 12 residues. The CDR3 sequence is CASSRDSYGYTF. The CDR3 DNA sequence: TGCGCCAGCAGCCGGGACAGCTATGGCTACACCTTC.

The chain links TRBV2 to TRBJ2-1, with D maybe TRBD1 (7 bases). CDR1 is SNHLY, CDR2 FYNNEI, per germline. V was cut by 8 bases and J by 7 bases, with 24 bases left in between. CDR3 length: 16 amino acids. CDR3 nucleotide sequence: TGTGCCAGCGGCGGCGGGATCAGGGGGAGTTTTAATGAGCAGTTCTTC. This codes for CASGGGIRGSFNEQFF.

The chain carries TRBV24-1 and TRBJ2-7, with D perhaps TRBD2 (6 bases). The germline V gene encodes CDR1 KGHDR and CDR2 SFDVKD. The ends were cut back, 7 bases at V and 1 base at J, with 37 bases in the middle. The CDR3 length is 22 residues. The chain's CDR3 is CATRPLSIRRDPVIVESYEQYF. DNA for the CDR3: TGTGCCACCAGGCCCCTCAGTATTAGGCGGGACCCAGTTATTGTAGAGTCCTACGAGCAGTACTTC.